The rows below give T cell receptor beta chains drawn from one sample of a study of blood T cells in healthy people across ages. TCRdb fed the 5' RACE reads into MiXCR, producing one record per CDR3 protein. The sample has about 1.6 million distinct CDR3 sequences, about 35% seen once. Sequenced input: blood. Receptors were obtained from a woman under 40 in good health. Each CDR3 is given with its conserved first and last residue. A D gene is named only where the DNA matches it firmly. Size is omitted from some rows. Given values are once, few, many or a class for expanded clones.

. | TRBD2 | TRBJ2-5 | TRBV5-1 | CVSSSQSSGSRETQYF | TGCGTCAGCAGCTCTCAATCTAGCGGGAGCCGAGAGACCCAGTACTTC
. | TRBD2 | TRBJ2-5 | TRBV5-1 | CASSPGTSRPGAQYF | TGCGCCAGCAGCCCCGGGACTAGTAGACCAGGGGCCCAGTACTTC
few | . | TRBJ2-5 | TRBV20-1 | CSARDWGEETQYF | TGCAGTGCTAGAGATTGGGGGGAAGAGACCCAGTACTTC
few | . | TRBJ1-4 | TRBV10-3 | CAISESGGTNEKLFF | TGTGCCATCAGTGAGTCGGGGGGCACTAATGAAAAACTGTTTTTT
few | . | TRBJ1-5 | TRBV20-1 | CSARGNSNQPQHF | TGCAGTGCTAGAGGGAATAGCAATCAGCCCCAGCATTTT
. | . | TRBJ1-2 | TRBV6-1 | CASSEASVGGSGYTF | TGTGCCAGCAGTGAAGCGTCGGTGGGAGGTAGTGGCTACACCTTC
few | . | TRBJ2-1 | TRBV9 | CASSAQGTYNEQFF | TGTGCCAGCAGCGCACAGGGAACCTACAATGAGCAGTTCTTC
. | TRBD1 | TRBJ2-1 | TRBV7-3 | CASSLVTGVNNEQFF | TGTGCCAGCAGCTTAGTAACAGGGGTCAACAATGAGCAGTTCTTC
. | TRBD1 | TRBJ2-7 | TRBV20-1 | CSAIGTDSYEQYF | TGCAGTGCCATCGGGACAGATTCCTACGAGCAGTACTTC
few | . | TRBJ2-1 | TRBV7-9 | CASTPPDKFYNEQFF | TGTGCCAGCACCCCCCCTGACAAGTTCTACAATGAGCAGTTCTTC
once | . | TRBJ2-5 | TRBV28 | CASSPQGWRETQYF | TGTGCCAGCAGTCCCCAGGGGTGGCGGGAGACCCAGTACTTC
. | . | TRBJ1-2 | TRBV27 | CASSPRGESSGYTF | TGTGCCAGCAGTCCTCGAGGGGAGAGTAGCGGCTACACCTTC
. | TRBD1 | TRBJ1-2 | TRBV6-5 | CASSYSDRASGYTF | TGTGCCAGCAGTTATTCCGACAGGGCGAGTGGCTACACCTTC